Listed below are T cell receptor beta chains from one sample, sequenced in a study of cytomegalovirus exposure and HLA in healthy donors. Produced via immunoSEQ multiplex PCR; TCRdb's table is partial and in-frame only. Among about 160,000 clones listed, around 74% were seen once. The sample was PBMCs. Source of these receptors: a female donor in good health and CMV-seronegative. Each CDR3 is given with its conserved first and last residue. Each record gives: J gene, V gene, D gene, clone size, CDR3 protein, CDR3 DNA. D genes are given only for firm matches. Clone sizes are given selectively: once, few, many, or a class where the clone is expanded.

TRBJ2-5 TRBV6-5 TRBD2 . CASTPGLAQETQYF TGTGCCAGCACTCCAGGACTAGCACAAGAGACCCAGTACTTC
TRBJ1-5 TRBV30 TRBD1 once CAWMQTGRNQPQHF TGTGCCTGGATGCAGACAGGGAGAAATCAGCCCCAGCATTTT
TRBJ2-4 TRBV18 . . CASSPPEGLAKNIQYF TGTGCCAGCTCACCACCGGAGGGATTGGCCAAAAACATTCAGTACTTC
TRBJ2-2 TRBV5-1 . few CASSLQSNTGELFF TGCGCCAGCAGCTTGCAGTCAAACACCGGGGAGCTGTTTTTT
TRBJ2-1 TRBV9 TRBD2 . CASATGTSTEREQFF TGTGCCAGCGCTACCGGGACTAGCACCGAACGGGAGCAGTTCTTC
TRBJ2-7 TRBV9 TRBD2 . CASSVGEGGPYDEQYF TGTGCCAGCAGCGTAGGAGAGGGAGGGCCTTACGACGAGCAGTACTTC
TRBJ2-1 TRBV2 . . CASRDLGGPWDEQFF TGTGCCAGCAGAGACTTAGGAGGGCCGTGGGATGAGCAGTTCTTC
TRBJ1-1 TRBV1 . . CTSSRVDRGGRNTEAFF TGCACCAGCAGCCGCGTAGACAGGGGTGGGCGGAACACTGAAGCTTTCTTT
TRBJ2-7 TRBV6-1 TRBD2 . CASNKGEGGSSEQYF TGTGCCAGCAACAAAGGAGAGGGAGGGTCGTCCGAGCAGTACTTC
TRBJ2-7 TRBV9 TRBD2 . CASSAHPSGSGYEQYF TGTGCCAGCAGCGCTCATCCTAGCGGGAGTGGGTACGAGCAGTACTTC
TRBJ1-1 TRBV10-2 . . CASSEGATIEAFF TGCGCCAGCAGTGAAGGGGCGACGATTGAAGCTTTCTTT
TRBJ2-1 TRBV18 TRBD2 . CASAKAKTGDGGRASEQFF TGTGCCAGCGCCAAGGCGAAAACAGGGGACGGCGGGAGGGCCTCTGAGCAGTTCTTC
TRBJ2-1 TRBV5-1 TRBD1 . CASSWTGHRSNEQFF TGCGCCAGCAGCTGGACAGGACATAGGAGCAATGAGCAGTTCTTC
TRBJ2-7 TRBV7-2 TRBD1 . CASSTGAIYQQYF TGTGCCAGCAGCACAGGGGCGATCTACCAGCAGTACTTC
TRBJ2-5 TRBV4-1 . . CASSQERGVGETQYF TGCGCCAGCAGCCAAGAACGCGGGGTGGGGGAGACCCAGTACTTC
TRBJ2-7 TRBV20-1 . . CSAKPGVEQYF TGCAGTGCTAAACCGGGAGTCGAGCAGTACTTC